These 21 T cell receptor beta chains share one sample of origin, sequenced in a study of T cells after yellow fever vaccination. In TCRdb, the 5' RACE reads were re-called with MiXCR into one record per CDR3 protein. The table has hundreds of thousands of distinct CDR3 sequences, under 9% seen once. The sequenced sample was CD4+ T cells sorted from PBMCs, obtained 5 days after the yellow fever booster vaccination. The source is a man aged 18 to 30 who received the YFV17D yellow fever vaccine.

The CDR3 DNA sequence: TGCAGTGCTAGTGACTTCTCCCCAAACTATGGCTACACCTTC. Translating gives CSASDFSPNYGYTF. J is TRBJ1-2 and V is TRBV20-1; D is undetermined. Trimming removed 3 bases at V and 2 bases at J, with 13 bases between. Looked up from germline, CDR1 is DFQATT and CDR2 is SNEGSKA (reference sequence). The CDR3 loop spans 14 amino acids.

The chain has TRBV27 and TRBJ2-2; D uncertain. Deletions cut 3 bases from V and 3 bases from J, with 11 bases between. The V gene's germline CDR1 is MNHEY and CDR2 SMNVEV (reference sequence). This CDR3 spans 15 amino acids. The CDR3: CASSFLWPYTGELFF. CDR3 in DNA: TGTGCCAGCAGTTTCCTGTGGCCTTACACCGGGGAGCTGTTTTTT.

Many counts were recorded for this clonotype. This chain joins TRBV11-2 and TRBJ1-5; D unclear. This CDR3 is built from 15 residues. Trimming removed 2 bases at V and 3 bases at J, with 11 bases between. CDR1 is SGHAT, CDR2 FQNNGV, per germline. CDR3 in DNA: TGTGCCAGCAGCTTATCTGGGCAGTTCAATCAGCCCCAGCATTTT. Translated: CASSLSGQFNQPQHF.

This clonotype appeared many times. This chain links TRBV5-5 with TRBJ1-5; D unresolved. The CDR3 has 13 residues. V was pared by 1 base and J by 1 base, with 3 bases between. CDR1 and CDR2 from the germline V gene are SGHKS and YYEKEE (reference sequence). The CDR3 loop is CASSLRSNQPQHF. Here the CDR3 DNA reads TGTGCCAGCAGCTTGAGGAGCAATCAGCCCCAGCATTTT. Full variable domain (remainder filled in from reference TRBV5-5 and TRBJ1-5): DAGVTQSPTHLIKTRGQQVTLRCSPISGHKSVSWYQQVLGQGPQFIFQYYEKEERGRGNFPDRFSARQFPNYSSELNVNALLLGDSALYLCASSLRSNQPQHFGDGTRLSIL.

This clonotype was detected only a few times. The chain links TRBV5-1 to TRBJ2-1, with D perhaps TRBD2 (5 bases). V shed 0 bases and J shed 5 bases, with 18 bases lying between them. The CDR3 loop spans 17 amino acids. The germline CDR1 and CDR2 sequences are SGHRS and YFSETQ. The CDR3 DNA reads as TGCGCCAGCAGCTTGGCCTCGCCGGGGTTAGGAAACAATGAGCAGTTCTTC. Amino acids: CASSLASPGLGNNEQFF. The full variable domain, with the rest looked up from reference TRBV5-1 and TRBJ2-1, is KAGVTQTPRYLIKTRGQQVTLSCSPISGHRSVSWYQQTPGQGLQFLFEYFSETQRNKGNFPGRFSGRQFSNSRSEMNVSTLELGDSALYLCASSLASPGLGNNEQFFGPGTRLTVL.

This clonotype was observed a few times. DNA for the CDR3: TGTGCCAGCAGACGGAACAGGGGGCTTTTGAGCTCCTACGAGCAGTACTTC. It encodes CASRRNRGLLSSYEQYF. The chain employs TRBV6-5 and TRBJ2-7; TRBD1 matches at 9 bases. This CDR3 contains 17 residues. Per the germline V gene, CDR1 is MNHEY and CDR2 is SVGAGI. Trimming removed 6 bases from V and 0 bases from J; junction bases left unmatched: 12.

This clonotype has only a few counts. The gene calls are TRBV12-3 or TRBV12-4 and TRBJ1-2, with no clear D. V was cut by 0 bases and J by 8 bases, with 7 bases left in between. The CDR3 is 12 amino acids. As DNA, the CDR3 is TGTGCCAGCAGTTTAGCAGCCCAGGGCTACACCTTC. Protein sequence: CASSLAAQGYTF.

V usage is TRBV5-1 and J usage is TRBJ2-2; no clear D. The length of the CDR3 is 15 residues. Trimming took off 1 base at V and 7 bases at J, with 14 bases between the two ends. Germline CDR1 is SGHRS and CDR2 is YFSETQ. The CDR3 here is CASSLRFGWVGELFF. The CDR3 DNA reads TGCGCCAGCAGCTTGAGATTTGGTTGGGTCGGGGAGCTGTTTTTT.

This clonotype turned up a few times. The chain combines TRBV29-1 with TRBJ1-5, with 10 positions matching TRBD1. CDR1 is SQVTM, CDR2 ANQGSEA, per germline. The V segment lost 6 bases and the J segment 5 bases; nucleotides outside the gene matches: 7. The CDR3 is 14 amino acids. The CDR3 here is CSVATGGWDQPQHF. DNA of the CDR3: TGCAGCGTCGCGACAGGGGGCTGGGATCAGCCCCAGCATTTT.

This chain connects TRBV7-2 to TRBJ2-5; 8 bases fit TRBD2. The CDR3 is 15 residues long. Germline CDR1 and CDR2: SGHTA and FQGNSA. V lost 8 bases and J lost 4; bases outside the gene matches: 12. The CDR3 DNA reads TGTGCCAGCCGTAGGAGTTGGACTAGCTCAGAGACCCAGTACTTC. Translating gives CASRRSWTSSETQYF.

The chain is built from TRBV5-1 and TRBJ2-3; D remains ambiguous. The germline CDR1 and CDR2 sequences are SGHRS and YFSETQ. V lost 6 bases to trimming and J lost 5 bases, with 7 bases between them. CDR3 length equals 11 residues. For the CDR3, the DNA is TGCGCCAGCAACTTCCTAGATACGCAGTATTTT. This gives the protein CASNFLDTQYF.

This clonotype was seen more than once but under ten times. The chain combines TRBV5-4 with TRBJ2-3, with 7 bases identical to TRBD2. Germline loops: CDR1 SGHNT, CDR2 YYREEE (reference sequence). CDR3 length equals 16 residues. Unmatched junction bases numbered 7, after V lost 3 bases and J lost 0 bases. The CDR3 coding sequence is TGTGCCAGCAGCTCTGGGGGGGAGTCTAGCACAGATACGCAGTATTTT. Its protein product is CASSSGGESSTDTQYF.

The chain employs TRBV5-1 and TRBJ2-7, with D perhaps matching TRBD2 (6 bases). Deletions cut 0 bases from V and 0 bases from J, with 7 bases between. Germline-derived CDR1 and CDR2 are SGHRS and YFSETQ. The length of the CDR3 is 14 residues. DNA of the CDR3: TGCGCCAGCAGCTTGGGGGGGGACTCCTACGAGCAGTACTTC. This sequence encodes CASSLGGDSYEQYF.

In this sample, this clonotype turned up many times. V and J are TRBV12-3 or TRBV12-4 and TRBJ2-5; D is perhaps TRBD2 (6 bases). This CDR3 is built from 13 residues. V was clipped by 4 bases and J by 3 bases, with 9 bases between them. CDR3 coding DNA: TGTGCCAGCAGTTCTACGGGGGAAGAGACCCAGTACTTC. Its translation is CASSSTGEETQYF.

The rearrangement links TRBV5-1 to TRBJ2-3; weak D call: TRBD2 (5 bases). The CDR3 is 15 residues long. Germline loops: CDR1 SGHRS, CDR2 YFSETQ. V lost 2 bases to trimming and J lost 0 bases, with 10 bases between them. In DNA, the CDR3 is TGCGCCAGCAGCTTCTCCGGGGATAGCACAGATACGCAGTATTTT. This sequence encodes CASSFSGDSTDTQYF.

V is TRBV6-6 and J is TRBJ1-1, with TRBD1 matching over 8 bases. The CDR3 contains 14 residues. CDR1 is MNHNY, CDR2 SVGAGI, per germline (reference sequence). V shed 5 bases and J 11 bases; nucleotides not matched to a gene: 13. The CDR3 reads CASSPLGQGGKAFF. The CDR3 nucleotides are TGTGCCAGCAGTCCCCTCGGACAGGGTGGGAAGGCTTTCTTT.

This clonotype was seen only a few times. The chain carries TRBV18 and TRBJ2-5; no clear D gene. Trimming took 0 bases from V and 3 from J, leaving 11 bases between them. This CDR3 has 15 amino acids. Per germline, CDR1 KGHSH and CDR2 LQKENI. CDR3 in amino acids: CASSPPSRPEETQYF. In DNA form, the CDR3 reads TGTGCCAGCTCACCACCGTCGAGGCCTGAAGAGACCCAGTACTTC.

The chain recombines TRBV4-1 with TRBJ2-2; maybe TRBD2 (5 bases). The germline CDR1 and CDR2 sequences are MGHRA and YSYEKL. The V end lost 4 bases, the J end lost 9 bases, and 15 bases lay between the germline ends. The CDR3 is 14 residues long. CDR3 DNA: TGCGCCAGCAGCCCCGCCGACGGGGTTCGGGAGCTGTTTTTT. It is translated as CASSPADGVRELFF.

CDR3 bases: TGCAGTGCCCGACTAGATTTATATGATACGCAGTATTTT. It specifies CSARLDLYDTQYF. The V and J genes are TRBV20-1 and TRBJ2-3, with a tentative D call TRBD2 (6 bases). CDR3 length: 13 residues. V gave up 6 bases and J gave up 6 bases, with 16 bases separating them. CDR1 and CDR2 from the germline V gene are DFQATT and SNEGSKA (reference sequence).

This clonotype was counted a few times. The chain links TRBV6-5 to TRBJ1-2, with a tentative D call TRBD1 (5 bases). CDR3 size: 13 residues. The germline V gene encodes CDR1 MNHEY and CDR2 SVGAGI. Between the trimmed V and J ends, which lost 0 bases and 7 bases, there was a span of 9 bases. CDR3 region: CASSYSGDSGYTF. The CDR3 DNA is TGTGCCAGCAGTTACTCAGGGGACTCTGGCTACACCTTC.

This clonotype was seen more than once but under ten times. This chain connects TRBV20-1 to TRBJ1-5, with 9 nucleotides matching TRBD1. Germline V CDR1 and CDR2: DFQATT, SNEGSKA (reference sequence). The length of the CDR3 is 14 residues. V was clipped by 1 base and J by 7 bases; unmatched bases: 5. The CDR3 region is CSARGDRVGQPQHF. The DNA for the CDR3 is TGCAGTGCTAGAGGGGACAGGGTTGGACAGCCCCAGCATTTT.